This TCR beta chain was recovered during a study of PD-L1 blockade in urothelial cancer. Study at large: Males with urothelial cancer arising in the bladder constituted most of the roughly 30 patients.

Every PCR got spiked synthetic TCR analog templates. Measured with immunoSEQ multiplex PCR; TCRdb has only the in-frame clones, and not every one. Here the sample spans 750 to 950 clones, 35% being singletons. The length of the CDR3 is 15 residues. Germline assignment: CDR1 LNHDA and CDR2 SQIVND (reference sequence). V lost 4 bases and J lost 0; bases outside the gene matches: 1. This chain connects TRBV19 to TRBJ1-5; 9 nucleotides agree with TRBD1. The TCR originated in a man aged 50 to 60 with urothelial cancer. The specimen comprised tumor tissue, sampled before atezolizumab (anti-PD-L1) treatment. In DNA form, the CDR3 reads TGTGCCAGTAGTAGGGACAGGGCTAGCAATCAGCCCCAGCATTTT. The encoded protein is CASSRDRASNQPQHF.